One sample yielded the 31 T cell receptor beta chains listed below, sequenced in a study of blood T cell repertoires in COVID-19. Here immunoSEQ multiplex PCR was the method, and the copy in TCRdb shows in-frame clones only, minus some. This table holds 150,000 to 200,000 clones, roughly 89% found once. The sample taken for sequencing was peripheral blood. The source is a woman in her 70s with COVID-19, enrolled during active disease.

This clone has only one observation. The chain joins TRBV7-9 to TRBJ1-1, with D perhaps TRBD1 (5 bases). This CDR3 is 16 amino acids long. Germline-derived CDR1 and CDR2 are SEHNR and FQNEAQ (reference sequence). Trimming took 3 bases from V and 5 from J, leaving 19 bases between them. The CDR3 sequence: CASSFAPAGKGTEAFF. CDR3 coding DNA: TGTGCCAGCAGCTTCGCCCCGGCAGGGAAGGGTACTGAAGCTTTCTTT.

The V and J genes are TRBV2 and TRBJ1-2; TRBD1 is a possible D gene (6 bases). From germline, CDR1 is SNHLY and CDR2 FYNNEI. Trimming removed 8 bases from V and 4 bases from J, with 11 bases in between. The CDR3 runs to 12 residues. The CDR3 loop is CASRQVPYGYTF. The CDR3 DNA reads as TGTGCCAGCCGACAGGTCCCCTATGGCTACACCTTC.

The V call is TRBV19, the J call TRBJ1-1; 9 bases align to TRBD1. The CDR3 length is 15 residues. The J segment lost 3 bases and the V segment lost 4 bases, leaving 6 bases of the junction unmatched. The germline gives CDR1 LNHDA, CDR2 SQIVND (reference sequence). CDR3 coding DNA: TGTGCCAGTAGTAGCACAGGGGGCTGGTACACTGAAGCTTTCTTT. Protein: CASSSTGGWYTEAFF.

The chain links TRBV12-3 or TRBV12-4 to TRBJ1-6; D is perhaps TRBD1 (5 bases). This CDR3 is 13 amino acids long. Trimming cost V 6 bases and J 9 bases, with 12 bases left between them. CDR3 bases: TGTGCCAGCAGCAGTACAGGACCTTCACCCCTCCACTTT. It yields the protein CASSSTGPSPLHF.

The chain uses TRBV5-1 and TRBJ1-1; maybe TRBD1 (6 bases). Germline CDR1 and CDR2: SGHRS and YFSETQ. V lost 0 bases, J lost 5 bases, and 14 bases lay in between. The CDR3 spans 15 residues. CDR3 in amino acids: CASSLGQAEWTEAFF. In nucleotides, the CDR3 is TGCGCCAGCAGCTTGGGACAGGCGGAATGGACTGAAGCTTTCTTT.

In this sample, this clone turned up once. The rearrangement uses TRBV5-1 and TRBJ2-2; D perhaps matches TRBD2 (6 bases). V lost 4 bases and J lost 6, with 16 bases in between. CDR1 is SGHRS and CDR2 is YFSETQ in the germline V gene. CDR3 size: 15 residues. CDR3 sequence reads: CASSVGRAGSGELFF. In DNA, the CDR3 is TGCGCCAGCAGCGTGGGACGGGCGGGGTCCGGGGAGCTGTTTTTT.

The chain joins TRBV6-1 to TRBJ2-1, with a possible D match to TRBD2 (7 bases). CDR1 MNHNS and CDR2 SASEGT come from the germline V gene. The CDR3 extends over 17 amino acids. Trimming removed 4 bases at V and 4 bases at J, with 20 bases between. The CDR3 coding sequence is TGTGCCAGCAGTGCATTACACGGCGAGGGGGGGTACAATGAGCAGTTCTTC. Translation gives CASSALHGEGGYNEQFF.

The rearrangement uses TRBV28 and TRBJ1-3, with D possibly TRBD1 on 6 matching bases. This CDR3 is 16 amino acids long. Between the trimmed V and J ends, which lost 5 bases and 0 bases, there was a span of 14 bases. Germline values: CDR1 MDHEN, CDR2 SYDVKM. The CDR3, as DNA: TGTGCCAGCAGTCAGGGGACACCTCTCTCTGGAAACACCATATATTTT. Its protein product is CASSQGTPLSGNTIYF. Using reference TRBV28 and TRBJ1-3 for the parts outside the CDR3, the full variable domain is DVKVTQSSRYLVKRTGEKVFLECVQDMDHENMFWYRQDPGLGLRLIYFSYDVKMKEKGDIPEGYSVSREKKERFSLILESASTNQTSMYLCASSQGTPLSGNTIYFGEGSWLTVV.

The chain is built from TRBV30 and TRBJ1-1, with D unclear. The germline V gene encodes CDR1 GTSNPN and CDR2 SVGIG (reference sequence). The germline V and J ends were trimmed by 0 bases and 5 bases, with 10 bases remaining between them. The CDR3 has 13 amino acids. The CDR3 region is CAWSVPGRTEAFF. The CDR3 bases are TGTGCCTGGAGTGTACCCGGGAGAACTGAAGCTTTCTTT.

This sequence joins TRBV3-1 (or the pseudogene TRBV3-2) and TRBJ1-4; no clear D gene. V lost 7 bases to trimming and J lost 8 bases, with 11 bases between them. The CDR3 is made up of 12 amino acids. The germline gives CDR1 LGHDT, CDR2 YNNKEL (reference sequence). CDR3 residues: CASKLSGEKLFF. CDR3 coding DNA: TGTGCCAGCAAACTTTCGGGGGAAAAACTGTTTTTT.

This clone was picked up a small number of times. The chain carries TRBV6-2 or TRBV6-3 and TRBJ2-2; 8 nucleotides line up with TRBD1. This CDR3 is built from 14 residues. Trimming at V came to 6 bases and at J to 1 base, leaving 1 base not matched to a gene. Germline V gene sequence: CDR1 MNHEY, CDR2 SVGEGT. The CDR3 region has the DNA TGTGCCAGCAGCGACAGGGGGAACACCGGGGAGCTGTTTTTT. This codes for CASSDRGNTGELFF.

The gene calls are TRBV6-1 and TRBJ2-7; D is undetermined. V was trimmed by 0 bases and J by 9 bases, leaving 12 bases between them. Germline CDR1 and CDR2: MNHNS and SASEGT. The CDR3 totals 13 residues. The CDR3: CASSEAQDLVQYF. In DNA form, the CDR3 reads TGTGCCAGCAGTGAAGCGCAGGATTTAGTGCAGTACTTC.

The chain combines TRBV5-1 with TRBJ1-2, with 7 bases identical to TRBD1. This CDR3 has 13 residues. Germline V lookup: CDR1 SGHRS, CDR2 YFSETQ. Trimming removed 5 bases from V and 1 base from J; junction bases left unmatched: 2. The CDR3 DNA is TGCGCCAGCAGAACAGGGGATAACTATGGCTACACCTTC. Protein product: CASRTGDNYGYTF. The full variable domain, completed using reference TRBV5-1 and TRBJ1-2, is KAGVTQTPRYLIKTRGQQVTLSCSPISGHRSVSWYQQTPGQGLQFLFEYFSETQRNKGNFPGRFSGRQFSNSRSEMNVSTLELGDSALYLCASRTGDNYGYTFGSGTRLTVV.

The CDR3 DNA reads as TGTGCCAGCACCGCGGGGGGACGGACCTATGGCTACACCTTC. This sequence encodes CASTAGGRTYGYTF. The rearrangement uses TRBV7-2 and TRBJ1-2; possible D gene TRBD1, 5 bases. The V gene lost 7 bases and the J gene lost 4 bases, with 16 bases spanning the gap. This CDR3 contains 14 residues. The germline gives CDR1 SGHTA, CDR2 FQGNSA.

The chain is built from TRBV28 and TRBJ1-5; D is perhaps TRBD1 (6 bases). The CDR3 loop spans 15 amino acids. V dropped 3 bases and J dropped 3 bases, with 12 bases sitting between them. In germline, CDR1 is MDHEN, CDR2 SYDVKM. This CDR3 reads CASSFRDTFNQPQHF. CDR3 sequence (DNA): TGTGCCAGCAGTTTCCGGGACACCTTCAATCAGCCCCAGCATTTT.

This clone was found once. The genes are TRBV6-5 and TRBJ1-1; D gene uncertain. Germline values: CDR1 MNHEY, CDR2 SVGAGI. The CDR3 covers 11 residues. Trimming took off 4 bases at V and 7 bases at J, with 7 bases between the two ends. The DNA of the CDR3 is TGTGCCAGCAGTTTTCGGGGTGAAGCTTTCTTT. Its translation is CASSFRGEAFF.

This clone was seen only a few times. The chain employs TRBV2 and TRBJ1-4; weak D call: TRBD1 (5 bases). This CDR3 spans 13 amino acids. V was pared by 9 bases and J by 4 bases, with 12 bases between. Germline CDR1 and CDR2: SNHLY and FYNNEI. CDR3 DNA sequence: TGTGCCAGTCGGCAGGGACTTAATGAAAAACTGTTTTTT. This codes for CASRQGLNEKLFF.

This sequence joins TRBV7-9 and TRBJ2-3, with 9 bases fitting TRBD2. The V and J ends lost 5 bases and 0 bases, in that order; junction bases with no gene match: 3. The CDR3 consists of 15 residues. Germline V lookup: CDR1 SEHNR, CDR2 FQNEAQ (reference sequence). The DNA of the CDR3 is TGTGCCAGCAGCGGGACTAGCACCAGCACAGATACGCAGTATTTT. As protein: CASSGTSTSTDTQYF.

This clone was seen just once. The chain links TRBV2 to TRBJ2-3, with 7 bases that match TRBD1. Per the germline V gene, CDR1 is SNHLY and CDR2 is FYNNEI. V trimming: 7 bases; J trimming: 0 bases; junction bases outside the gene matches: 4. The length of the CDR3 is 14 residues. The CDR3 region is CASKGQTSTDTQYF. CDR3 coding DNA: TGTGCCAGCAAGGGACAGACTAGCACAGATACGCAGTATTTT.

This clone was seen more than once but under ten times. The chain carries TRBV5-5 and TRBJ1-1; possible D gene TRBD1, 5 bases. The CDR3 consists of 14 residues. The germline V and J ends were trimmed by 0 bases and 2 bases, with 8 bases remaining between them. CDR1 is SGHKS, CDR2 YYEKEE, per germline (reference sequence). CDR3 bases: TGTGCCAGCAGCTTGGGTAGGGGAAACACTGAAGCTTTCTTT. This gives the protein CASSLGRGNTEAFF.

This clone showed up just once. The rearrangement joins TRBV10-3 to TRBJ2-6; D possibly corresponds to TRBD1 (6 bases). The V end lost 2 bases, the J end lost 0 bases, and 8 bases lay between the germline ends. The CDR3 contains 16 residues. CDR1 ENHRY and CDR2 SYGVKD come from the germline V gene. This CDR3 reads CAISEGQPSGANVLTF. CDR3 nucleotides: TGTGCCATCAGTGAGGGACAGCCCTCTGGGGCCAACGTCCTGACTTTC.

The chain recombines TRBV27 with TRBJ2-5; 9 bases are a match to TRBD1. The CDR3 consists of 15 residues. Trimming removed 2 bases from V and 4 bases from J; junction bases left unmatched: 5. The germline gives CDR1 MNHEY, CDR2 SMNVEV (reference sequence). The CDR3 protein is CASSLMGQGGETQYF. As DNA, the CDR3 is TGTGCCAGCAGTTTAATGGGACAGGGTGGAGAGACCCAGTACTTC.

The chain has TRBV11-3 and TRBJ2-1, with TRBD2 as a possible D gene (5 bases). CDR1 and CDR2 (germline): SGHNT, YENEEA. The CDR3 sequence is 13 residues long. V dropped 0 bases and J dropped 7 bases, with 7 bases sitting between them. The CDR3 DNA follows: TGTGCCAGCAGCTTAGATGGGAGAAATGAGCAGTTCTTC. As protein: CASSLDGRNEQFF.

This clone was picked up a small number of times. V gene TRBV5-6 combines with J gene TRBJ1-5; D ambiguous. This CDR3 has 12 amino acids. The V end lost 0 bases, the J end lost 6 bases, and 4 bases lay between the germline ends. CDR1 SGHDT and CDR2 YYEEEE come from the germline V gene. The CDR3 spells CASSLASQPQHF. Written as DNA, the CDR3 is TGTGCCAGCAGCTTGGCATCTCAGCCCCAGCATTTT.

The genes are TRBV2 and TRBJ1-4; D is unclear. This CDR3 has 14 residues. The germline V gene encodes CDR1 SNHLY and CDR2 FYNNEI. V was cut by 4 bases and J by 4 bases, with 10 bases left in between. CDR3 amino acids: CASSVAQHNEKLFF. The CDR3 coding sequence is TGTGCCAGCAGTGTCGCACAGCATAATGAAAAACTGTTTTTT.

The V gene is TRBV11-3, the J gene TRBJ2-7, with 7 bases matching TRBD2. The CDR3 runs to 14 residues. Trimming at V came to 5 bases and at J to 3 bases, leaving 7 bases not matched to a gene. CDR1 SGHNT and CDR2 YENEEA come from the germline V gene. CDR3 in DNA: TGTGCCAGCAGCCCGGGGGGTAACAACTACGAGCAGTACTTC. It yields the protein CASSPGGNNYEQYF. Variable domain in full (rest from reference TRBV11-3 and TRBJ2-7): EAGVVQSPRYKIIEKKQPVAFWCNPISGHNTLYWYLQNLGQGPELLIRYENEEAVDDSQLPKDRFSAERLKGVDSTLKIQPAELGDSAVYLCASSPGGNNYEQYFGPGTRLTVT.

The chain links TRBV6-1 to TRBJ1-6; maybe TRBD1 (6 bases). The germline V gene has CDR1 MNHNS and CDR2 SASEGT. The ends were cut back, 1 base at V and 10 bases at J, with 14 bases in the middle. CDR3 length: 15 residues. CDR3 DNA: TGTGCCAGCAGTGAAGGTCTTAACAGGGACTCACCCCTCCACTTT. Its translation is CASSEGLNRDSPLHF.

This clone was recorded once. V and J are TRBV7-8 and TRBJ1-5; 9 bases agree with TRBD1. This CDR3 region has 14 residues. Trimming removed 4 bases from V and 4 bases from J; junction bases left unmatched: 2. Germline loops: CDR1 SGHVS, CDR2 FQNEAQ. CDR3: CASSWDRANQPQHF. The CDR3 DNA is TGTGCCAGCAGCTGGGACAGGGCAAATCAGCCCCAGCATTTT.

In the case of this clone: The DNA is omitted, as the CDR3 cannot be located on it reliably, and the CDR3 follows TCRdb's listing. V usage is TRBV30 and J usage is TRBJ1-4; TRBD1 is the table's D call and was not checked against the DNA. Germline lookup yields CDR1 GTSNPN and CDR2 SVGIG (reference sequence). The CDR3 is 13 amino acids long, termini counted. CDR3: CAWSVFGTGTPFW.

This clone has just a few counts. This sequence joins TRBV5-1 and TRBJ1-2; the match to TRBD1 covers 9 bases. Trimming at V came to 4 bases and at J to 4 bases, leaving 5 bases not matched to a gene. The CDR3 runs 14 residues. Per the germline V gene, CDR1 is SGHRS and CDR2 is YFSETQ. The CDR3 loop is CASSEGGQGYGYTF. In DNA, the CDR3 is TGCGCCAGCAGCGAAGGGGGACAGGGCTATGGCTACACCTTC.

The J gene is TRBJ1-2, the V gene TRBV30, with D possibly matching TRBD1 (6 bases). V was pared by 2 bases and J by 7 bases, with 8 bases between. There are 11 residues in the CDR3. Germline V gene lookup returns CDR1 GTSNPN and CDR2 SVGIG (reference sequence). The CDR3 nucleotides read TGTGCCTGGAGTATGGGGGCTGGCTACACCTTC. This gives the protein CAWSMGAGYTF. The whole variable domain, remainder taken from reference TRBV30 and TRBJ1-2, is SQTIHQWPATLVQPVGSPLSLECTVEGTSNPNLYWYRQAAGRGLQLLFYSVGIGQISSEVPQNLSASRPQDRQFILSSKKLLLSDSGFYLCAWSMGAGYTFGSGTRLTVV.